This TCR beta chain was recorded in a study of cytomegalovirus exposure and HLA in healthy donors. Background on the study: Unique TCR beta sequences numbering some 120 million came from 150 million to 200 million T cells in an earlier analysis.

Overall study findings and caveats: Presence/absence analysis assumed near-uniform sequencing depth across donors. Researchers reportedly found TCR beta sequences accurately predicted most subjects' HLA-A and HLA-B alleles. Some public TCRs appeared in many individuals, while most sequences were rare.

Trimming took 1 base from V and 1 from J, leaving 8 bases between them. CDR1 is SGHNT, CDR2 YYREEE, per germline (reference sequence). CDR3 length equals 15 residues. In regard to this clone: Its target is not known.

PCR amplification relied on 60 Vbeta primers (plus 13 Jbeta primers). The protocol was immunoSEQ multiplex PCR, while the TCRdb copy is restricted to in-frame clones and leaves out a portion. The sample lists some 200,000 clones, roughly three quarters occurring once. The chain combines TRBV5-4 with TRBJ2-2, with TRBD1 as a possible D gene (6 bases). The clonotype comes from a male donor in good health and CMV-seropositive. Sequencing was carried out using PBMCs. CDR3 sequence: CASSLQGRNTGELFF. The CDR3 DNA sequence: TGTGCCAGCAGCTTGCAGGGGCGGAACACCGGGGAGCTGTTTTTT.